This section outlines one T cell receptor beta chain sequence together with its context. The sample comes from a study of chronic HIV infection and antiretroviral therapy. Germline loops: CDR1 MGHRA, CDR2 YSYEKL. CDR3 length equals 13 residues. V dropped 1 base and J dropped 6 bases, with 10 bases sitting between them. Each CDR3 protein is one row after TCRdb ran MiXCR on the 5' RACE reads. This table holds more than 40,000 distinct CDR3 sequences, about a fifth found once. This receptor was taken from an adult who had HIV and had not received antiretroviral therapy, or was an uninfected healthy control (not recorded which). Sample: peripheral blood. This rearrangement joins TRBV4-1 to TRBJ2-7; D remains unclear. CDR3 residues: CASSQVRVSEQYF. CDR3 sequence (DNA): TGCGCCAGCAGCCAAGTACGGGTCTCCGAGCAGTACTTC.